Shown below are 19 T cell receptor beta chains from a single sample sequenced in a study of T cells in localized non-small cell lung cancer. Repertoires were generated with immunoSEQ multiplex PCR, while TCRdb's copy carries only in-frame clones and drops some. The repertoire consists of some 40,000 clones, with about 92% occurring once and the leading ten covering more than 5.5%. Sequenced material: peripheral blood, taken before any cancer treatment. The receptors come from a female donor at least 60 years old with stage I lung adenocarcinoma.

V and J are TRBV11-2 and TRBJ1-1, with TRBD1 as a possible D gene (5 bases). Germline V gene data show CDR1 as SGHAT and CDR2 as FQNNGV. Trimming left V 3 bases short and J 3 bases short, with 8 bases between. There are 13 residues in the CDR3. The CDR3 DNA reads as TGTGCCAGCAGCTTGATACAGGACACTGAAGCTTTCTTT. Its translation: CASSLIQDTEAFF.

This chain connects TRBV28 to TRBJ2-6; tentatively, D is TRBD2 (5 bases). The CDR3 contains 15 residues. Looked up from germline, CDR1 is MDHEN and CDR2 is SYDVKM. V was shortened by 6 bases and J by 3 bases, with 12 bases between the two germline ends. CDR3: CASSTQRVGANVLTF. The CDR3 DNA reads TGTGCCAGCAGCACCCAGAGGGTTGGGGCCAACGTCCTGACTTTC.

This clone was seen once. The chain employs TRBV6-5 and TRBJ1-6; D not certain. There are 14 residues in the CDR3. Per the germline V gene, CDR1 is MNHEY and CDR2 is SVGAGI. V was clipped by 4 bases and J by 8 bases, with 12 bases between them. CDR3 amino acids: CASSSSRWDSPLHF. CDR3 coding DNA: TGTGCCAGCAGTTCATCACGGTGGGATTCACCCCTCCACTTT.

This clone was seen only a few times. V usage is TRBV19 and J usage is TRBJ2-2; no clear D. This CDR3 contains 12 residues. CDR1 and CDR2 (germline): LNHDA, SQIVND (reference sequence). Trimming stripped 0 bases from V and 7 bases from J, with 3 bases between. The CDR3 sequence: CASSIERGELFF. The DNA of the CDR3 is TGTGCCAGTAGTATAGAGCGCGGGGAGCTGTTTTTT.

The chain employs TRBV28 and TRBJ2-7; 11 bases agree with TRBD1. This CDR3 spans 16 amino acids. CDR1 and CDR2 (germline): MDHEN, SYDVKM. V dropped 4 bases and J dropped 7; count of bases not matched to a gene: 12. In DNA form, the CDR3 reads TGTGCCAGCAGTTCCACCGGGACAGGGGGTTTGAGGGAGCAGTACGTC. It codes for CASSSTGTGGLREQYV.

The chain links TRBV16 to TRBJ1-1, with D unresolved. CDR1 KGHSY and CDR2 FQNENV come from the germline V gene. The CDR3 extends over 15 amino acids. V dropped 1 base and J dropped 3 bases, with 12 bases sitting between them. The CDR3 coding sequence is TGTGCCAGCAGCCAATTCTCGGGTAGGGACACTGAAGCTTTCTTT. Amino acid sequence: CASSQFSGRDTEAFF.

The chain's CDR3 is CASSAQGQGFAQYF. CDR3 DNA: TGTGCCAGCAGCGCCCAGGGACAGGGATTCGCCCAGTACTTC. The V call is TRBV7-9, the J call TRBJ2-5; 9 bases line up with TRBD1. CDR3 length: 14 amino acids. Losses at the gene ends were 5 bases for V and 9 bases for J; bases not matched to a gene: 10. CDR1 and CDR2 from the germline V gene are SEHNR and FQNEAQ (reference sequence).

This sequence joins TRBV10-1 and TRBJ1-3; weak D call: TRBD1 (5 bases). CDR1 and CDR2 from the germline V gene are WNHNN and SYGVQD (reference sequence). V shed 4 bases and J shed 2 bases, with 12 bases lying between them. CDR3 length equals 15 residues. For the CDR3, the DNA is TGCGCCAGCAGTGGAACCTCGGGGGCTGGAAACACCATATATTTT. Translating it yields CASSGTSGAGNTIYF.

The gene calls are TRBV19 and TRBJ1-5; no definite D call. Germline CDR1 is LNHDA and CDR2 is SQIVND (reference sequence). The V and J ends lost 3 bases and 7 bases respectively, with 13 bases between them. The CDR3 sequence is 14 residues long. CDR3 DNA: TGTGCCAGTAGTATTCCCGCCCGTGGACAGCCCCAGCATTTT. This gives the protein CASSIPARGQPQHF.

DNA of the CDR3: TGTGCCATCAGTCCAGATCCGAAGGGGAACACTGAAGCTTTCTTT. It translates to CAISPDPKGNTEAFF. This chain connects TRBV10-3 to TRBJ1-1; D gene unclear. V dropped 5 bases and J dropped 1 base, with 14 bases sitting between them. The CDR3 is 15 residues long. CDR1 ENHRY and CDR2 SYGVKD come from the germline V gene.

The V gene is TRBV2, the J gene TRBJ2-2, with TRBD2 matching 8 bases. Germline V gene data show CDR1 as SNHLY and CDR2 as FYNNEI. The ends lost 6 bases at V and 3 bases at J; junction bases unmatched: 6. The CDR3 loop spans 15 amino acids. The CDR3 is CASSPRAGDTGELFF. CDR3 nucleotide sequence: TGTGCCAGCAGCCCCAGAGCGGGGGACACCGGGGAGCTGTTTTTT.

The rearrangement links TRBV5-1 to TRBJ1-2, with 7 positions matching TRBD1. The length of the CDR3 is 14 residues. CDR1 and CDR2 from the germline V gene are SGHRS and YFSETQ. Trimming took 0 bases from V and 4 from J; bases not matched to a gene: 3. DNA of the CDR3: TGCGCCAGCAGCTTGGAGGGGGCAGGCTATGGCTACACCTTC. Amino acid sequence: CASSLEGAGYGYTF.

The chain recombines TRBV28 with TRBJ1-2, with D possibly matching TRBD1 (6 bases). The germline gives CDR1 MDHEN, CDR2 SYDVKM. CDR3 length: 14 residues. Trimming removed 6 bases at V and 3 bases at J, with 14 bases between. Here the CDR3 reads CASRVGGDYYGYTF. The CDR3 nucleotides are TGTGCCAGCAGAGTAGGGGGAGATTACTATGGCTACACCTTC.

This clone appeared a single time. CDR3 sequence (DNA): TGTGCCAGCAGGCCGCAAATAGGGGCGGTCGGCAATCAGCCCCAGCATTTT. Protein: CASRPQIGAVGNQPQHF. The chain joins TRBV27 to TRBJ1-5, with D possibly being TRBD1 (5 bases). The V gene's germline CDR1 is MNHEY and CDR2 SMNVEV (reference sequence). Between the trimmed V and J ends, which lost 6 bases and 2 bases, there was a span of 20 bases. The CDR3 totals 17 residues.

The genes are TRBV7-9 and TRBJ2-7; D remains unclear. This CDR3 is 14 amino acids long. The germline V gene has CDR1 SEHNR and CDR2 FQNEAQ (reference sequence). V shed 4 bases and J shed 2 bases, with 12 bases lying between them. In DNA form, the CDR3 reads TGTGCCAGCAGCTCACAAAGGAGCGCCTACGAGCAGTACGTC. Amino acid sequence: CASSSQRSAYEQYV.

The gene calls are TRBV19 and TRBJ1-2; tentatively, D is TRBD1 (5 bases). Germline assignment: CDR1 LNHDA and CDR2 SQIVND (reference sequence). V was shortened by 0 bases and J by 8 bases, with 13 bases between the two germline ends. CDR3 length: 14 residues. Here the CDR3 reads CASSIDRQTPGYTF. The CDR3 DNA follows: TGTGCCAGTAGTATAGACCGACAGACGCCAGGCTACACCTTC.

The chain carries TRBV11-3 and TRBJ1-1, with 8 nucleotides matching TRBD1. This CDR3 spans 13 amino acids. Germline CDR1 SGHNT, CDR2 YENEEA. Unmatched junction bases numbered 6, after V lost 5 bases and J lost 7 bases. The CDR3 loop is CASSPQGEGEAFF. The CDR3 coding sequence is TGTGCCAGCAGCCCACAGGGGGAGGGTGAAGCTTTCTTT.

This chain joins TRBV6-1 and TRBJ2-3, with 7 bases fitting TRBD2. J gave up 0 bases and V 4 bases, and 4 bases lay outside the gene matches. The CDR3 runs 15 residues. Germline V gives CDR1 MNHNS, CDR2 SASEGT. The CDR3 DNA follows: TGTGCCAGCAGTGCCTCTAGCGGTAGCACAGATACGCAGTATTTT. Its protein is CASSASSGSTDTQYF.

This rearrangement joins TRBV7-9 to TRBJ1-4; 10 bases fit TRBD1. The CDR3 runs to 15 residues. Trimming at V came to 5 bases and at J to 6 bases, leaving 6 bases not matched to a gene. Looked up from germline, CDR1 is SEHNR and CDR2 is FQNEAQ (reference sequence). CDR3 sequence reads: CASSGTGTGDEKLFF. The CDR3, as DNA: TGTGCCAGCAGCGGGACCGGGACAGGGGATGAAAAACTGTTTTTT.